This TCR beta chain was identified during a study of blood T cell repertoires in COVID-19 (dated by TCRdb to the early 2020s). At the level of the whole study: Collaborator samples came from the United States, Italy and Spain and covered acute and convalescent phases of COVID-19. The prospective study material was composed of cDNA or gDNA derived from T cells, B-cell-depleted T cells, or PBMCs. Deeply sampled blood TCRbeta repertoires from subjects exposed to, actively infected with, or recovered from COVID-19 were included in the dataset. The repertoires were made available in a free public database intended to serve as a resource for research on the immune response to SARS-CoV-2. The samples were drawn from the first 160 participants of the ongoing ImmuneRACE study and from over 950 subjects provided by 6 global collaborators. Nearly every sample came with metadata listing a de-identified subject ID, COVID-19 status, age in years and sex. Where HLA class I and class II types were available, the types were taken from metadata supplied by the sample provider, not from assay-based typing. What the authors observed across the whole study: The quantity of clinical and demographic metadata differed by source and by participant and was supplied without curation.

TCRbeta CDR3 regions were amplified from genomic DNA by means of the immunoSEQ Assay, a bias-controlled multiplex PCR. The original methods were these. Within the assay, amplification of reference gene primers was used to estimate how many nucleated cells each sample contained. To quantify the absolute abundance of each unique TCRbeta CDR3 rearrangement, sequence reads were collapsed and filtered. For each sample, productive Simpson clonality was calculated as the square root of Simpson's diversity index across productive rearrangements. The clones in this table, taken by TCRdb from immuneACCESS, are in-frame only. Not every clone is retained; where verified, under half of the shortfall comes from an unresolved V gene, and the cause of the rest is unknown. Clone size and V and J calls were adopted from that table, with D and trimming inferred from the DNA. For this sample there are tens of thousands of clones; approximately 85% appear just once. In total, the top ten clones hold 15% to 18% of the sample.

V is pruned by 0 bases and J by 5 bases, leaving 5 bases of the junction without a gene match. There are 17 amino acids in the CDR3, from cysteine to phenylalanine inclusive. Only the CDR3 part of the read is kept: 51 bases, read in frame from the first base. CDR1 and CDR2 were assigned from the germline V gene as LGHNA and YSLEER. Comment on this clone: Its target antigen remains unknown. No base-level quality is on record; no much larger clone is a single base apart.

Whole blood was collected in K2EDTA tubes by collaborating institutions according to the institutions' own protocols. Collaborator samples were shipped for TCRbeta analysis as frozen whole blood, isolated PBMCs, or DNA extracted from either sample type. Input material: peripheral blood. This chain is built from TRBV4-3 and TRBJ2-5; 14 bases in the junction line up with TRBD2. This receptor was identified in a human donor in a cohort sampled during active COVID-19. The donor label of this sample is uncertain. The CDR3 loop reads CASSQERTSGGRETQYF. The DNA sequence reads TGCGCCAGCAGCCAAGAAAGGACTAGCGGGGGGAGGGAGACCCAGTACTTC.